The table lists the clone carrying this T cell receptor (beta chain) with many counts. Healthy Caucasian individuals from Russia aged 6 to 90 served as donors. Then a second PCR, running about 7 to 11 cycles, was carried out with a sample-barcoded 5' primer and a J-beta primer mix. A template-switch adaptor containing 12 random nucleotides labeled each cDNA molecule. TCRdb ran MiXCR on the 5' RACE reads and lists one entry per CDR3 protein. The table lists 600,000 to 850,000 distinct CDR3 sequences, 40% to 45% of them singletons. This entry comes from a study of blood T cells in healthy people across ages. This CDR3 spans 15 amino acids. CDR1 SGHRS and CDR2 YFSETQ come from the germline V gene. The germline V and J ends were trimmed by 0 bases and 0 bases, with 10 bases remaining between them.

This rearrangement joins TRBV5-1 to TRBJ2-7; D not certain. The sequencing input was blood. The sequence was obtained from a woman in her sixties in good health. DNA for the CDR3: TGCGCCAGCAGCTTGGAACACTCTAGCTCCTACGAGCAGTACTTC. Its translation: CASSLEHSSSYEQYF.